The clone carrying this T cell receptor beta chain was seen a single time. Its cognate antigen is unknown. These data belong to a study of spatial heterogeneity in lung cancer. Overall study context: Counts of TCR transcripts in tumor regions correlated strongly with a T cell module score (derived from matched bulk RNA-seq).

General study results and limits: Coverage of tumor T cells was estimated at around 7% for alpha chains and 11% to 15% for beta chains. The study found that expanded intratumoral alpha and beta TCR counts tracked tumor mutation counts.

This sample's time point: sample taken at primary tumor resection. Whole RNA was taken from tumor, nontumor lung or frozen PBMC; it was then sequenced unsorted. Germline-derived CDR1 and CDR2 are LGHDT and YNNKEL (reference sequence). Germline trimming cut 4 bases from V and 0 bases from J; bases unmatched to any gene: 1. The CDR3 has 14 residues. TCRdb independently ran MiXCR on the 5' RACE reads; one entry per CDR3 protein. This sample has about 6,000 distinct CDR3 sequences, with 11% to 15% found just once. This receptor was identified in a male donor with early-stage non-small cell lung cancer. The input for sequencing was lung tumor tissue, taken at surgery. The rearrangement links TRBV3-1 to TRBJ2-3, with 7 bases matching TRBD1. This CDR3 reads CASSLQGSTDTQYF. The DNA of the CDR3 is TGTGCCAGCAGCCTACAGGGGAGCACAGATACGCAGTATTTT.